The 21 T cell receptor beta chains reported below all come from one sample, sequenced in a study of T cells in Graves' hyperthyroidism and ophthalmopathy. Amplified regions were TCR beta CDR3 sequences from RNA transcripts. The study used the HTBI primer set for a first-round RT-PCR of the TCR CDR3. One entry per CDR3 protein results from TCRdb running MiXCR on the multiplex PCR reads. There are hundreds of thousands of distinct CDR3 sequences in the sample; about 15% occur only once, and 4.5% to 6% lies in the top ten. Material for sequencing was blood. The source of these receptors is a woman in her 30s with Graves' hyperthyroidism that later progressed to Graves' ophthalmopathy.

The gene calls are TRBV5-4 and TRBJ2-1, with D hard to call. The CDR3 length is 15 residues. Germline V gives CDR1 SGHNT, CDR2 YYREEE (reference sequence). Trimming shortened V by 2 bases and J by 5 bases, and 14 bases separated the two germline ends. CDR3 sequence: CASSFKVMGDNEQFF. For the CDR3, the DNA is TGTGCCAGCAGCTTTAAGGTGATGGGTGACAATGAGCAGTTCTTC.

This clonotype showed up many times. In DNA, the CDR3 is TGTGCCTGGAGCTCGGGCTCGAGGGAGACCCAGTACTTC. This sequence encodes CAWSSGSRETQYF. The chain employs TRBV30 and TRBJ2-5; D gene uncertain. The germline CDR1 and CDR2 sequences are GTSNPN and SVGIG (reference sequence). The CDR3 spans 13 residues. Trimming removed 3 bases at V and 5 bases at J, with 13 bases between.

This clonotype was seen only a few times. The V and J genes are TRBV5-1 and TRBJ2-3, with unresolved D. The CDR3 spans 14 residues. The germline gives CDR1 SGHRS, CDR2 YFSETQ. V was clipped by 0 bases and J by 2 bases, with 7 bases between them. The CDR3 loop reads CASSLAWNTDTQYF. CDR3 nucleotides: TGCGCCAGCAGCTTGGCTTGGAACACAGATACGCAGTATTTT.

This clonotype was counted only a few times. This rearrangement joins TRBV6-2 or TRBV6-3 to TRBJ1-5, with D perhaps matching TRBD1 (5 bases). Between the trimmed V and J ends, which lost 6 bases and 2 bases, there was a span of 14 bases. Looked up from germline, CDR1 is MNHEY and CDR2 is SVGEGT. The CDR3 consists of 15 residues. The CDR3 spells CASRASRGGNQPQHF. As DNA, the CDR3 is TGTGCCAGCAGAGCCTCGAGGGGAGGCAATCAGCCCCAGCATTTT.

The table lists this clonotype with many counts. The chain couples TRBV7-9 to TRBJ2-7, with D perhaps given as TRBD1 or TRBD2 (5 bases each). The CDR3 runs 16 residues. Germline V gene sequence: CDR1 SEHNR, CDR2 FQNEAQ (reference sequence). V was pared by 1 base and J by 4 bases, with 17 bases between. The CDR3: CASSLGGPIAIYEQYF. The CDR3 coding sequence is TGTGCCAGCAGCTTAGGGGGCCCTATAGCGATTTACGAGCAGTACTTC.

This clonotype was seen repeatedly, ten times or more. The V call is TRBV3-1, the J call TRBJ1-2, with D possibly matching TRBD1 (5 bases). CDR1 is LGHDT and CDR2 is YNNKEL in the germline V gene (reference sequence). Trimming removed 0 bases at V and 7 bases at J, with 12 bases between. CDR3 length equals 14 residues. CDR3 in DNA: TGTGCCAGCAGCCAAGAGAGGCCAGGGAGTGGCTACACCTTC. Translation gives CASSQERPGSGYTF.

This clonotype was recorded a few times. The rearrangement links TRBV11-3 to TRBJ2-3; D may be TRBD2 (6 bases). V was cut by 1 base and J by 2 bases, with 22 bases left in between. This CDR3 is 19 amino acids long. Germline lookup yields CDR1 SGHNT and CDR2 YENEEA. The CDR3 sequence is CASSLANRGRQGLTDTQYF. CDR3 DNA sequence: TGTGCCAGCAGCTTAGCTAACCGCGGCAGGCAGGGACTCACAGATACGCAGTATTTT.

This clonotype was observed a handful of times. The genes are TRBV6-1 and TRBJ1-6; D is possibly TRBD1 (5 bases). V was shortened by 5 bases and J by 7 bases, with 18 bases between the two germline ends. The CDR3 is 16 amino acids. Germline-derived CDR1 and CDR2 are MNHNS and SASEGT. CDR3 amino acids: CASSRLSRVTNSPLHF. The CDR3 DNA sequence: TGTGCCAGCAGTAGACTCTCCAGGGTGACAAATTCACCCCTCCACTTT.

This chain connects TRBV18 to TRBJ2-1; possibly TRBD2 for D (6 bases). V was shortened by 6 bases and J by 4 bases, with 13 bases between the two germline ends. Germline assignment: CDR1 KGHSH and CDR2 LQKENI. The CDR3 length is 14 residues. The CDR3 DNA reads TGTGCCAGCTCCGGTGGCGGGACTTACAATGAGCAGTTCTTC. Translating gives CASSGGGTYNEQFF.

The chain combines TRBV6-1 with TRBJ2-7, with 12 nucleotides matching TRBD1. CDR1 and CDR2 from the germline V gene are MNHNS and SASEGT. Losses at the gene ends were 8 bases for V and 2 bases for J; bases not matched to a gene: 10. The CDR3 totals 16 residues. The CDR3 is CASGDRGPPRPYEQYF. DNA of the CDR3: TGTGCCAGCGGGGACAGGGGGCCCCCCCGGCCCTACGAGCAGTACTTC.

The chain has TRBV6-1 and TRBJ2-5; tentatively, D is TRBD2 (6 bases). Between the trimmed V and J ends, which lost 5 bases and 1 base, there was a span of 17 bases. Germline V lookup: CDR1 MNHNS, CDR2 SASEGT. This CDR3 region has 16 residues. The CDR3 here is CASSWGGTSIQETQYF. The CDR3 nucleotides read TGTGCCAGCAGTTGGGGCGGGACGTCAATCCAAGAGACCCAGTACTTC.

This clonotype was recorded at least ten times. This chain uses TRBV3-1 with TRBJ1-1; TRBD1 agrees at 7 bases. Trimming cost V 4 bases and J 0 bases; bases outside gene matches: 8. CDR3 length equals 16 residues. The germline V gene has CDR1 LGHDT and CDR2 YNNKEL (reference sequence). CDR3 residues: CASSLRGRGMNTEAFF. CDR3 sequence (DNA): TGTGCCAGCAGCCTGCGTGGCAGGGGGATGAACACTGAAGCTTTCTTT. Looking up the rest from reference TRBV3-1 and TRBJ1-1 gives the full variable domain: DTAVSQTPKYLVTQMGNDKSIKCEQNLGHDTMYWYKQDSKKFLKIMFSYNNKELIINETVPNRFSPKSPDKAHLNLHINSLELGDSAVYFCASSLRGRGMNTEAFFGQGTRLTVV.

This clonotype was observed at least ten times. This chain joins TRBV9 and TRBJ2-7, with D perhaps TRBD2 (6 bases). V was clipped by 0 bases and J by 1 base, with 11 bases between them. The CDR3 contains 15 residues. Looked up from germline, CDR1 is SGDLS and CDR2 is YYNGEE. The CDR3 DNA sequence: TGTGCCAGCAGCGTAGGTATAGCGGAATCCTACGAGCAGTACTTC. Encoded protein: CASSVGIAESYEQYF.

CDR3 protein: CAWSPYQGGGQPQHF. CDR3 sequence (DNA): TGTGCCTGGAGTCCGTATCAGGGAGGAGGTCAGCCCCAGCATTTT. The chain combines TRBV30 with TRBJ1-5, with D possibly matching TRBD1 (5 bases). The length of the CDR3 is 15 residues. CDR1 and CDR2 from the germline V gene are GTSNPN and SVGIG (reference sequence). V was trimmed by 2 bases and J by 6 bases, leaving 17 bases between them. The full variable domain, with the rest looked up from reference TRBV30 and TRBJ1-5, is SQTIHQWPATLVQPVGSPLSLECTVEGTSNPNLYWYRQAAGRGLQLLFYSVGIGQISSEVPQNLSASRPQDRQFILSSKKLLLSDSGFYLCAWSPYQGGGQPQHFGDGTRLSIL.

This clonotype was observed many times. The V gene is TRBV6-1, the J gene TRBJ2-1; a weak D match, TRBD2 (5 bases). V was cut by 5 bases and J by 7 bases, with 15 bases left in between. This CDR3 contains 14 residues. The V gene's germline CDR1 is MNHNS and CDR2 SASEGT. The CDR3 DNA is TGTGCCAGCAGTTCCCCCCTAGCTCGGAATGAGCAGTTCTTC. Translating gives CASSSPLARNEQFF.

This clonotype has a count of ten or more. The chain employs TRBV2 and TRBJ2-6; 7 nucleotides agree with TRBD2. The trim removed 11 bases at V and 1 base at J, leaving 11 bases unmatched. Germline V gene lookup returns CDR1 SNHLY and CDR2 FYNNEI. CDR3 length equals 16 residues. CDR3 region: CAGGGGRPSGANVLTF. The CDR3 coding sequence is TGTGCCGGTGGGGGAGGGAGACCTTCTGGGGCCAACGTCCTGACTTTC.

J is TRBJ2-7 and V is TRBV6-2 or TRBV6-3, with D tentatively TRBD1 (6 bases). The germline V and J ends were trimmed by 0 bases and 0 bases, with 9 bases remaining between them. The CDR3 runs to 15 residues. Germline-derived CDR1 and CDR2 are MNHEY and SVGEGT. CDR3 in DNA: TGTGCCAGCAGTTACTCGACAGGCCCCTCCTACGAGCAGTACTTC. Translation: CASSYSTGPSYEQYF.

The V gene is TRBV11-2, the J gene TRBJ1-5, with 9 bases fitting TRBD1. Germline lookup yields CDR1 SGHAT and CDR2 FQNNGV. V trimming: 5 bases; J trimming: 5 bases; junction bases outside the gene matches: 7. CDR3 length: 15 residues. CDR3 nucleotide sequence: TGTGCCAGCAGCCCGGACAGGGGAGGGGATCAGCCCCAGCATTTT. Its translation: CASSPDRGGDQPQHF.

This clonotype was observed at least ten times. The chain uses TRBV6-1 and TRBJ1-1, with D tentatively TRBD1 (5 bases). Trimming pared 7 bases from V and 0 bases from J, leaving 18 bases between. This CDR3 spans 16 amino acids. In germline, CDR1 is MNHNS, CDR2 SASEGT. CDR3 sequence: CASTKRADSLNTEAFF. CDR3 bases: TGTGCCAGCACAAAAAGGGCCGACAGTTTGAACACTGAAGCTTTCTTT.

Of note for this clonotype: A much larger clone lies a single base off, so this may be a read error. Here the CDR3 omits its conserved ending phenylalanine or tryptophan, so a read error is the likely source. The chain uses TRBV6-1 and TRBJ2-1, with D possibly being TRBD2 (6 bases). Germline CDR1 is MNHNS and CDR2 is SASEGT. The CDR3 extends over 15 amino acids. V was shortened by 6 bases and J by 0 bases, with 12 bases between the two germline ends. The CDR3 nucleotides read TGTGCCAGCAGGGCCGGACTAAACTCCTACAATGAGCAGTTCTCC. This encodes CASRAGLNSYNEQFS.

This clonotype has ten or more counts. The chain couples TRBV27 to TRBJ1-2; no clear D. This CDR3 comprises 14 residues. CDR1 and CDR2 from the germline V gene are MNHEY and SMNVEV (reference sequence). Trimming pared 5 bases from V and 4 bases from J, leaving 14 bases between. The CDR3 DNA is TGTGCCAGCAGTACGGGCCTGACTATCTATGGCTACACCTTC. It yields the protein CASSTGLTIYGYTF.